This T cell receptor beta chain was sequenced during a study of blood T cell repertoires in COVID-19. Study-wide context: The United States, Italy and Spain provided the acute and convalescent COVID-19 samples.

Germline CDR1 reads LGHNA; CDR2 reads YSLEER. This CDR3 spans 15 amino acids. V was clipped by 3 bases and J by 4 bases; unmatched bases: 8. Data came from immunoSEQ multiplex PCR; TCRdb stores just in-frame clones and leaves some out. The repertoire holds around 130,000 clones, with over 80% as singletons. The chain carries TRBV4-3 and TRBJ1-2; TRBD1 matches at 7 bases. Sequencing was done on a sample of PBMCs or T cells enriched from blood (not recorded which). The clonotype was recovered from a woman in her 30s who had recovered from COVID-19. In DNA form, the CDR3 reads TGCGCCAGCAGCCAGTACCCGGGACAGTTCTATGGCTACACCTTC. Residues: CASSQYPGQFYGYTF.